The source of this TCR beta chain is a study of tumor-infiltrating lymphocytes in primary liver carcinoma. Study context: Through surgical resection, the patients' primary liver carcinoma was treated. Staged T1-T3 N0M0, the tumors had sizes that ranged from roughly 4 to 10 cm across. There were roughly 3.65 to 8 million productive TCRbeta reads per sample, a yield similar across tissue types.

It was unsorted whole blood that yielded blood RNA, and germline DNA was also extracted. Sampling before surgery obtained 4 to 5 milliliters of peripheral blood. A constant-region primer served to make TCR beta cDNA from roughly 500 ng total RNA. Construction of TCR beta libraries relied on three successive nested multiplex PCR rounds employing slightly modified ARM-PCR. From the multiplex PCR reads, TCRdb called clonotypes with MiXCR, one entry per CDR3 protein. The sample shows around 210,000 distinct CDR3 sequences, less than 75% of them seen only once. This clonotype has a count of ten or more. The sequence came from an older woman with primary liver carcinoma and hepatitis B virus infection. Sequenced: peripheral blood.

The CDR3 coding sequence is TGTGCCAGCAGCCGCCGAGGAGAGGGGGGGACTGAAGCTTTCTTT. Its protein is CASSRRGEGGTEAFF. The chain links TRBV4-2 to TRBJ1-1; D is perhaps TRBD1 (6 bases). Germline loops: CDR1 LGHNA, CDR2 YNFKEQ. V was pared by 4 bases and J by 5 bases, with 17 bases between. This CDR3 spans 15 amino acids.